One and the same sample provided the 5 T cell receptor beta chains below, sequenced in a study of cytomegalovirus exposure and HLA in healthy donors. The PCR employed 60 Vbeta primers together with 13 Jbeta primers. Sequencing used immunoSEQ multiplex PCR; TCRdb keeps in-frame clones, though not all of them. This table has roughly 130,000 clones, roughly 68% appearing once. Material: PBMCs. Source of these receptors: a woman aged 50 to 60 in good health and CMV-seropositive.

This clone came up a few times. The CDR3 sequence is CASSTGQGYGYTF. CDR3 DNA sequence: TGTGCCAGTAGTACGGGACAGGGCTATGGCTACACCTTC. The chain recombines TRBV19 with TRBJ1-2; 9 bases are a match to TRBD1. The CDR3 totals 13 residues. V shed 4 bases, J shed 4 bases, and the junction held 1 base outside the gene matches. Germline CDR1 and CDR2: LNHDA and SQIVND (reference sequence).

The chain uses TRBV9 and TRBJ2-1, with 14 bases lining up with TRBD2. The CDR3 has 15 amino acids. Germline V gene data show CDR1 as SGDLS and CDR2 as YYNGEE. Germline trimming cut 3 bases from V and 8 bases from J; bases unmatched to any gene: 4. The CDR3 loop is CASSARLAGGHEQFF. CDR3 in DNA: TGTGCCAGCAGCGCCCGACTAGCGGGGGGGCATGAGCAGTTCTTC. Full variable domain (outside the CDR3, taken from reference TRBV9 and TRBJ2-1): DSGVTQTPKHLITATGQRVTLRCSPRSGDLSVYWYQQSLDQGLQFLIQYYNGEERAKGNILERFSAQQFPDLHSELNLSSLELGDSALYFCASSARLAGGHEQFFGPGTRLTVL.

The V and J genes are TRBV18 and TRBJ2-2; the D gene is possibly TRBD1 (5 bases). The CDR3 runs 16 residues. V lost 6 bases, J lost 0 bases, and 14 bases lay in between. Germline values: CDR1 KGHSH, CDR2 LQKENI. The CDR3 spells CASSGPGGANTGELFF. The CDR3 DNA reads TGTGCCAGCTCGGGGCCCGGTGGCGCGAACACCGGGGAGCTGTTTTTT.

V usage is TRBV30 and J usage is TRBJ2-1; 10 nucleotides align to TRBD2. The J segment lost 7 bases and the V segment lost 3 bases, leaving 6 bases of the junction unmatched. The CDR3 runs to 14 residues. The germline V gene encodes CDR1 GTSNPN and CDR2 SVGIG (reference sequence). CDR3 coding DNA: TGTGCCTGGAGGATGGGACTAGCGACTAATGAGCAGTTCTTC. Residues: CAWRMGLATNEQFF.

This sequence joins TRBV19 and TRBJ2-3; TRBD2 might be the D (5 bases). CDR1 and CDR2 (germline): LNHDA, SQIVND (reference sequence). The CDR3 extends over 14 amino acids. Trimming shortened V by 4 bases and J by 3 bases, and 11 bases separated the two germline ends. CDR3 sequence reads: CASSTRSGTDTQYF. CDR3 nucleotide sequence: TGTGCCAGTAGTACCCGATCGGGGACAGATACGCAGTATTTT.